This T cell receptor (beta chain) was profiled in a study of cytomegalovirus exposure and HLA in healthy donors. Germline V gives CDR1 GTSNPN, CDR2 SVGIG (reference sequence). CDR3 length: 13 residues. Trimming removed 4 bases from V and 4 bases from J, with 11 bases in between. Primers included in the PCR were 60 Vbeta and 13 Jbeta primers. Source study methods: Later analysis identified 80 million to 90 million unique TCR beta chains, 9 million to 13 million shared. The repertoire was sequenced with immunoSEQ multiplex PCR; TCRdb's copy has only in-frame clones and lacks some. V and J calls plus clone size are reproduced from that table; the DNA served to infer D and trimming. The sample has about 160,000 clones, roughly 84% seen once.

Sequenced sample: PBMCs. This sequence originates from a man between 18 and 29 years old in good health and CMV-seronegative. The J gene is TRBJ1-5, the V gene TRBV30; possible D gene TRBD1, 6 bases. The DNA of the CDR3 is TGTGCCTGGAACGGGGGGCAGAATCAGCCCCAGCATTTT. Amino acid sequence: CAWNGGQNQPQHF.